Listed here are 14 T cell receptor beta chains from one sample, sequenced in a study of T cells after yellow fever vaccination. TCRdb recomputed calls from the 5' RACE reads with MiXCR, one row per CDR3 protein. The repertoire holds roughly 300,000 distinct CDR3 sequences, with around 6.8% as singletons. The starting material was PBMCs, obtained 45 days after the first yellow fever vaccination. These receptors came from a man aged 18 to 29 who received the YFV17D yellow fever vaccine.

This clonotype was seen ten or more times. This sequence joins TRBV5-4 and TRBJ2-7, with 9 bases matching TRBD2. Germline V CDR1 and CDR2: SGHNT, YYREEE (reference sequence). The CDR3 has 15 residues. V gave up 4 bases and J gave up 0 bases; unmatched junction bases: 5. CDR3 sequence reads: CASSAAGGLSYEQYF. The DNA of the CDR3 is TGTGCCAGCAGCGCAGCGGGGGGTCTCTCCTACGAGCAGTACTTC.

The V call is TRBV28, the J call TRBJ1-5, with a tentative D call TRBD1 (6 bases). The CDR3 is 15 amino acids. Deletions cut 3 bases from V and 2 bases from J, with 11 bases between. CDR1 MDHEN and CDR2 SYDVKM come from the germline V gene. The CDR3 reads CASSFPGHGNQPQHF. For the CDR3, the DNA is TGTGCCAGCAGTTTCCCGGGACACGGCAATCAGCCCCAGCATTTT.

This clonotype has more than one count but fewer than ten. The DNA of the CDR3 is TGTGCCAGCAGATTGAGGGGGGCAATGAACACTGAAGCTTTCTTT. Protein sequence: CASRLRGAMNTEAFF. The chain carries TRBV12-3 or TRBV12-4 and TRBJ1-1; TRBD1 might be the D (6 bases). The CDR3 loop spans 15 amino acids. V shed 6 bases and J shed 0 bases, with 14 bases lying between them.

The chain carries TRBV12-5 and TRBJ2-7; D ambiguous. CDR3 size: 13 residues. Germline V lookup: CDR1 LGHNT, CDR2 FRNRAP. V gave up 3 bases and J gave up 0 bases, with 6 bases separating them. CDR3 sequence reads: CASGFGSSYEQYF. The CDR3 DNA reads TGTGCTAGTGGTTTTGGCAGCTCCTACGAGCAGTACTTC. The variable domain in full, completed from reference TRBV12-5 and TRBJ2-7, reads DARVTQTPRHKVTEMGQEVTMRCQPILGHNTVFWYRQTMMQGLELLAYFRNRAPLDDSGMPKDRFSAEMPDATLATLKIQPSEPRDSAVYFCASGFGSSYEQYFGPGTRLTVT.

This clonotype was recorded a few times. The V call is TRBV4-1, the J call TRBJ2-7; D is undetermined. V lost 2 bases to trimming and J lost 3 bases, with 11 bases between them. Germline values: CDR1 MGHRA, CDR2 YSYEKL. CDR3 length: 14 amino acids. The CDR3 coding sequence is TGCGCCAGCAGCCAAATGAGAGTAAACTACGAGCAGTACTTC. Its translation: CASSQMRVNYEQYF.

V gene TRBV7-3 combines with J gene TRBJ2-2; 8 bases align to TRBD1. The CDR3 totals 14 residues. V dropped 5 bases and J dropped 12; count of bases not matched to a gene: 11. Germline V lookup: CDR1 SGHTA, CDR2 FQGTGA. For the CDR3, the DNA is TGTGCCAGCAGCCGAGACAGGGGTTATAGGAAGCTGTTTTTT. Protein: CASSRDRGYRKLFF.

The chain combines TRBV4-2 with TRBJ1-4; 8 nucleotides line up with TRBD1. The CDR3 runs 15 residues. Germline V lookup: CDR1 LGHNA, CDR2 YNFKEQ. Germline trimming cut 2 bases from V and 8 bases from J; bases unmatched to any gene: 7. In DNA form, the CDR3 reads TGTGCCAGCAGCCAAAACGACAGGGGTTGGGAAAAACTGTTTTTT. Translating gives CASSQNDRGWEKLFF.

This clonotype has just a few counts. DNA for the CDR3: TGTGCCAGCAGACCGCCAGGATACGAGCAGTACTTC. This codes for CASRPPGYEQYF. The V call is TRBV7-2, the J call TRBJ2-7; D gene unclear. This CDR3 region has 12 residues. From germline, CDR1 is SGHTA and CDR2 FQGNSA. Trimming shortened V by 6 bases and J by 4 bases, and 10 bases separated the two germline ends. Using reference TRBV7-2 and TRBJ2-7 for the parts outside the CDR3, the full variable domain is GAGVSQSPSNKVTEKGKDVELRCDPISGHTALYWYRQSLGQGLEFLIYFQGNSAPDKSGLPSDRFSAERTGGSVSTLTIQRTQQEDSAVYLCASRPPGYEQYFGPGTRLTVT.

In its sample, this clonotype was seen many times. The chain carries TRBV20-1 and TRBJ2-5; D possibly matches TRBD1 or TRBD2 (5 bases each). V dropped 8 bases and J dropped 7 bases, with 17 bases sitting between them. The CDR3 spans 12 residues. Germline V gene lookup returns CDR1 DFQATT and CDR2 SNEGSKA (reference sequence). The CDR3 DNA reads TGCAGTTTGGACCGCGATGGGGGGACCCAGTACTTC. Translated: CSLDRDGGTQYF.

The chain couples TRBV29-1 to TRBJ1-3; tentatively, D is TRBD1 (5 bases). Germline V gives CDR1 SQVTM, CDR2 ANQGSEA. This CDR3 is 13 amino acids long. The ends were cut back, 1 base at V and 4 bases at J, with 8 bases in the middle. The DNA of the CDR3 is TGCAGCGTTGAAGGCAGGGCCGGAAACACCATATATTTT. Its protein product is CSVEGRAGNTIYF.

This clonotype was seen a handful of times. This chain connects TRBV9 to TRBJ2-1; 8 bases are a match to TRBD2. The CDR3 contains 14 residues. Unmatched junction bases numbered 4, after V lost 0 bases and J lost 8 bases. Germline V gene sequence: CDR1 SGDLS, CDR2 YYNGEE. The CDR3: CASSVGLARDEQFF. The CDR3 DNA sequence: TGTGCCAGCAGCGTAGGACTAGCGAGAGATGAGCAGTTCTTC.

The V and J genes are TRBV4-2 and TRBJ1-2; a weak D match, TRBD1 (6 bases). Per germline, CDR1 LGHNA and CDR2 YNFKEQ. There are 13 residues in the CDR3. Trimming stripped 5 bases from V and 4 bases from J, with 11 bases between. The CDR3 sequence: CASSTQGSYGYTF. In DNA form, the CDR3 reads TGTGCCAGCAGCACTCAGGGGAGCTATGGCTACACCTTC.

In its sample, this clonotype was seen a few times. The chain is built from TRBV5-4 and TRBJ2-2; D is possibly TRBD2 (5 bases). This CDR3 region has 15 residues. Per the germline V gene, CDR1 is SGHNT and CDR2 is YYREEE (reference sequence). Trimming removed 2 bases from V and 4 bases from J, with 12 bases in between. CDR3 residues: CASSFGNRGTGELFF. The CDR3 DNA reads TGTGCCAGCAGCTTCGGGAATCGTGGCACCGGGGAGCTGTTTTTT.

This clonotype was found many times. This chain links TRBV12-3 or TRBV12-4 with TRBJ2-2; weak D call: TRBD1 (5 bases). The CDR3 is made up of 15 amino acids. V shed 5 bases and J shed 0 bases, with 10 bases lying between them. The CDR3 DNA sequence: TGTGCCAGCAGTCGACAGAGAACGAACACCGGGGAGCTGTTTTTT. It translates to CASSRQRTNTGELFF.